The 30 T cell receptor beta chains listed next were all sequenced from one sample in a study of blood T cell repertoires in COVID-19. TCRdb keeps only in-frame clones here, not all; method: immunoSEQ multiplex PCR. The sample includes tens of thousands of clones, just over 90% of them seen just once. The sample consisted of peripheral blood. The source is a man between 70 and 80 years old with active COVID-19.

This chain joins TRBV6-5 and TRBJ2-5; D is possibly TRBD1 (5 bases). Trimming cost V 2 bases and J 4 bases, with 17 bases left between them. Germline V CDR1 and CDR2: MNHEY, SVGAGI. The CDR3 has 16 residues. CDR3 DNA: TGTGCCAGCAGTTACGGGGCACTTATCTGGGCAGAGACCCAGTACTTC. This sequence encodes CASSYGALIWAETQYF.

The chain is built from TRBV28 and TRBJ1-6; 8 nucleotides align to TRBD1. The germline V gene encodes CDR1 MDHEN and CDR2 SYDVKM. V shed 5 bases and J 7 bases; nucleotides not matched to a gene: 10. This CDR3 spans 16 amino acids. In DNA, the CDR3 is TGTGCCAGCAGTCCAAATGCAGGGGGCTGGAATTCACCCCTCCACTTT. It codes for CASSPNAGGWNSPLHF.

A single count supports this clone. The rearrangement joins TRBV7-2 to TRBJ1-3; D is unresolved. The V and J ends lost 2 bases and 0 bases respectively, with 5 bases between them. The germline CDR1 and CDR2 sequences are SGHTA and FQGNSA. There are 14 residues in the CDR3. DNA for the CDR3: TGTGCCAGCAGCTTAAGCGCCTCTGGAAACACCATATATTTT. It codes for CASSLSASGNTIYF.

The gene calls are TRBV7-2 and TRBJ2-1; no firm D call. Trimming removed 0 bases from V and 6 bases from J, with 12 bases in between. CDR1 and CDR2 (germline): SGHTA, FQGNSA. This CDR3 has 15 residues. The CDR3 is CASSLAEFTTNEQFF. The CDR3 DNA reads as TGTGCCAGCAGCTTAGCGGAATTCACTACCAATGAGCAGTTCTTC.

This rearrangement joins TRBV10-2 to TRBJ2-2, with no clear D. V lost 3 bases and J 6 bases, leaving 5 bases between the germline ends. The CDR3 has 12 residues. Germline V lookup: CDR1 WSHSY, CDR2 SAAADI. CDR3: CASSESAGELFF. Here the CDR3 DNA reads TGCGCCAGCAGTGAATCCGCCGGGGAGCTGTTTTTT.

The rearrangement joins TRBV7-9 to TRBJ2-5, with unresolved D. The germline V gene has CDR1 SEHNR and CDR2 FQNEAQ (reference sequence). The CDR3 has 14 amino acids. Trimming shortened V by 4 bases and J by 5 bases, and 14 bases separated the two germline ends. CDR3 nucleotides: TGTGCCAGCAGCTCCCCCCGGCCGAGGGAGACCCAGTACTTC. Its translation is CASSSPRPRETQYF.

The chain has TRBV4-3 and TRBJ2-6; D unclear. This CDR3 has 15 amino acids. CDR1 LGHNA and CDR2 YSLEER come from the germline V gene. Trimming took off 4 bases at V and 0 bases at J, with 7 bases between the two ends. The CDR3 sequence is CASSRHNSGANVLTF. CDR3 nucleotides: TGCGCCAGCAGCCGTCACAACTCTGGGGCCAACGTCCTGACTTTC.

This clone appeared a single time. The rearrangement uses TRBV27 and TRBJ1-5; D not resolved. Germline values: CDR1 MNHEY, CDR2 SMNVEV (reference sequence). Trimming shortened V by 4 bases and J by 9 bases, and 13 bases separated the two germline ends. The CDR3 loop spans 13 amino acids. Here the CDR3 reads CASSSRSGRPQHF. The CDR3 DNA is TGTGCCAGCAGTTCCCGGTCAGGCAGGCCCCAGCATTTT.

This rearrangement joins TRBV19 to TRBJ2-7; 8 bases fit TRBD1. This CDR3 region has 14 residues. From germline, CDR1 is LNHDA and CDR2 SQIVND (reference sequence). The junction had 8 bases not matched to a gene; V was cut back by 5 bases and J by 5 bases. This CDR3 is CASSSTDRVHEQYF. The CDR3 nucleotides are TGTGCCAGTAGTTCCACGGACAGGGTGCACGAGCAGTACTTC.

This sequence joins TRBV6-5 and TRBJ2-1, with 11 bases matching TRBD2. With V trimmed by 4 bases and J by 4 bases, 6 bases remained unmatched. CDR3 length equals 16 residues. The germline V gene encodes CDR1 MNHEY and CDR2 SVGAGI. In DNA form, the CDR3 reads TGTGCCAGCAGTTCCAAACTAGCGGGAGCGTACAATGAGCAGTTCTTC. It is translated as CASSSKLAGAYNEQFF.

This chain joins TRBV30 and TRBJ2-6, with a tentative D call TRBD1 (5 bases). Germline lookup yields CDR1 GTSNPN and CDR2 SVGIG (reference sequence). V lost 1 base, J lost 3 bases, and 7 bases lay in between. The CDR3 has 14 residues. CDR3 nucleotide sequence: TGTGCCTGGAGTGCAGGGTTTGGGGCCAACGTCCTGACTTTC. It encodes CAWSAGFGANVLTF.

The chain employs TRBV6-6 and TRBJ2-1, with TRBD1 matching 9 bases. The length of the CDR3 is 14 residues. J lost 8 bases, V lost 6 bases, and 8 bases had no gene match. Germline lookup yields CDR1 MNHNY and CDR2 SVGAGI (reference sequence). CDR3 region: CASSPIQGAHEQFF. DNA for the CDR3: TGTGCCAGCAGCCCGATACAGGGGGCTCATGAGCAGTTCTTC.

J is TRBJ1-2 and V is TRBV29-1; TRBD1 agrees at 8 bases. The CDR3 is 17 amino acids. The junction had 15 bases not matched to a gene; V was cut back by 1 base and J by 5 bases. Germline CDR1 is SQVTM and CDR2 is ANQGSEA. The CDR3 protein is CSVEVRRTGPRGYGYTF. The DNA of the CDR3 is TGCAGCGTTGAAGTCCGGAGGACAGGGCCGAGGGGTTATGGCTACACCTTC. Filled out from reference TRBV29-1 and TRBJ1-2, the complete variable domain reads SAVISQKPSRDICQRGTSLTIQCQVDSQVTMMFWYRQQPGQSLTLIATANQGSEATYESGFVIDKFPISRPNLTFSTLTVSNMSPEDSSIYLCSVEVRRTGPRGYGYTFGSGTRLTVV.

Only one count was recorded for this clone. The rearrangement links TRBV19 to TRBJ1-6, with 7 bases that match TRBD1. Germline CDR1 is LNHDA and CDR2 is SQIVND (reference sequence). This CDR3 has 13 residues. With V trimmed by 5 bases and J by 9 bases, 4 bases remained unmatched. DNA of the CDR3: TGTGCCAGTAGTCCGACAGGGCGTTCACCCCTCCACTTT. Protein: CASSPTGRSPLHF.

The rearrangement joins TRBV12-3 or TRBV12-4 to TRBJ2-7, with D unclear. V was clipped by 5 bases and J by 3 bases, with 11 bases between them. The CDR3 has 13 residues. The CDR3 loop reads CASSPRSLYEQYF. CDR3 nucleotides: TGTGCCAGCAGTCCCCGGTCCCTCTACGAGCAGTACTTC.

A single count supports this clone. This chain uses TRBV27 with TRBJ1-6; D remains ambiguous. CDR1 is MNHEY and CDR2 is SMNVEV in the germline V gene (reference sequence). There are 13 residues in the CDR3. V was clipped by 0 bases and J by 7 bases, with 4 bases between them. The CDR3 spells CASSLSRNSPLHF. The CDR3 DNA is TGTGCCAGCAGTTTATCGCGAAATTCACCCCTCCACTTT.

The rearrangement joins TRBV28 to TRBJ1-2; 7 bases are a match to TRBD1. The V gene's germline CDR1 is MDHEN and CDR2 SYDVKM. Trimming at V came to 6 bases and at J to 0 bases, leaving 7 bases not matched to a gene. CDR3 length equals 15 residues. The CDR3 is CASSTTGASNYGYTF. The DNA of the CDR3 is TGTGCCAGCAGCACCACAGGGGCCTCTAACTATGGCTACACCTTC.

The CDR3 reads CASSLGTSGGQETQYF. In nucleotides, the CDR3 is TGTGCCAGCAGCTTAGGTACTAGCGGAGGCCAAGAGACCCAGTACTTC. V and J are TRBV7-2 and TRBJ2-5; 8 bases are shared with TRBD2. Unmatched junction bases numbered 5, after V lost 1 base and J lost 1 base. CDR1 is SGHTA and CDR2 is FQGNSA in the germline V gene. This CDR3 contains 16 residues. Variable domain in full (rest from reference TRBV7-2 and TRBJ2-5): GAGVSQSPSNKVTEKGKDVELRCDPISGHTALYWYRQSLGQGLEFLIYFQGNSAPDKSGLPSDRFSAERTGGSVSTLTIQRTQQEDSAVYLCASSLGTSGGQETQYFGPGTRLLVL.

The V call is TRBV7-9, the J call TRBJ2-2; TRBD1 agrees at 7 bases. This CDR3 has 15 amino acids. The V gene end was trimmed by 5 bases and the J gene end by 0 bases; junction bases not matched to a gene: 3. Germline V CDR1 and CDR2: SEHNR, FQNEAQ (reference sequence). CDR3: CASSLGTANTGELFF. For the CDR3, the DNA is TGTGCCAGCAGCCTTGGGACAGCGAACACCGGGGAGCTGTTTTTT. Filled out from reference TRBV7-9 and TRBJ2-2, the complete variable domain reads DTGVSQNPRHKITKRGQNVTFRCDPISEHNRLYWYRQTLGQGPEFLTYFQNEAQLEKSRLLSDRFSAERPKGSFSTLEIQRTEQGDSAMYLCASSLGTANTGELFFGEGSRLTVL.

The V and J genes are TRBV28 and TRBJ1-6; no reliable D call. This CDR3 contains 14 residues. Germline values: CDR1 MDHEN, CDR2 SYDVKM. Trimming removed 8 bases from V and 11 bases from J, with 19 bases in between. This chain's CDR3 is CASGSGNPPPPLHF. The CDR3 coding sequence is TGTGCCAGCGGATCCGGGAACCCTCCCCCACCCCTCCACTTT.

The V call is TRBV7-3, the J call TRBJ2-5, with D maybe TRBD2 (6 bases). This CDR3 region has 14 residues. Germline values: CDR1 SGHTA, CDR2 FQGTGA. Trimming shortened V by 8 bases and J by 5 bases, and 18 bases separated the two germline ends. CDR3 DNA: TGTGCCAGCTCTAGGGGAGGAAGACGGGAGACCCAGTACTTC. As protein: CASSRGGRRETQYF.

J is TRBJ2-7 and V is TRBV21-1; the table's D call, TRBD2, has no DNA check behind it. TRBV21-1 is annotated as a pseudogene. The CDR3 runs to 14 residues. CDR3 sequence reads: CASSTAGGPYEQYF. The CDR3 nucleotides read TGTGCCAGCAGCACCGCGGGAGGGCCCTACGAGCAGTACTTC.

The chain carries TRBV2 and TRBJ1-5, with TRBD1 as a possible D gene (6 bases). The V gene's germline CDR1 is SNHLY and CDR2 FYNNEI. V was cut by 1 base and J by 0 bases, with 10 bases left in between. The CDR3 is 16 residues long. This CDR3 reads CASSEGGLYSNQPQHF. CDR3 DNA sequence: TGTGCCAGCAGTGAAGGGGGGCTCTATAGCAATCAGCCCCAGCATTTT. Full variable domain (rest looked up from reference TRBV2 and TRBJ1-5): EPEVTQTPSHQVTQMGQEVILRCVPISNHLYFYWYRQILGQKVEFLVSFYNNEISEKSEIFDDQFSVERPDGSNFTLKIRSTKLEDSAMYFCASSEGGLYSNQPQHFGDGTRLSIL.

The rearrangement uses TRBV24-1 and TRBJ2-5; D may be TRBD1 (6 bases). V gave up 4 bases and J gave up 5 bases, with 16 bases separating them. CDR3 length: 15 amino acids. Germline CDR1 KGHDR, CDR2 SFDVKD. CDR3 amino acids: CATSEPDRPWETQYF. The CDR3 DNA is TGTGCCACCAGTGAACCCGACAGGCCCTGGGAGACCCAGTACTTC.

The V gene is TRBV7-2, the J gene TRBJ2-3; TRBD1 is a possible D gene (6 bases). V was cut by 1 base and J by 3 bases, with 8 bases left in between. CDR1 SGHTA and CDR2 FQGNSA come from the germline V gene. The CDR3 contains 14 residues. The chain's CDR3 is CASSLDRVTDTQYF. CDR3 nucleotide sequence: TGTGCCAGCAGCTTAGACAGGGTAACAGATACGCAGTATTTT.

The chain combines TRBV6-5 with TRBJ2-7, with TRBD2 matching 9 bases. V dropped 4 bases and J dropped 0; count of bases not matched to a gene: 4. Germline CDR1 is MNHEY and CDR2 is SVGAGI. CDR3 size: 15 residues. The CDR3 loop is CASSSLAGSSYEQYF. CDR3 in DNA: TGTGCCAGCAGTTCACTAGCGGGTAGCTCCTACGAGCAGTACTTC.

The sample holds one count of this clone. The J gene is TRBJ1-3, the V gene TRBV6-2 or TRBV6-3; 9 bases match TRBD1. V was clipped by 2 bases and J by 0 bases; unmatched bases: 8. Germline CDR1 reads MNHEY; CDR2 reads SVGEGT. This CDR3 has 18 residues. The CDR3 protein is CASSYARDRDYSGNTIYF. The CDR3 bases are TGTGCCAGCAGTTACGCCCGGGACAGGGACTACTCTGGAAACACCATATATTTT.

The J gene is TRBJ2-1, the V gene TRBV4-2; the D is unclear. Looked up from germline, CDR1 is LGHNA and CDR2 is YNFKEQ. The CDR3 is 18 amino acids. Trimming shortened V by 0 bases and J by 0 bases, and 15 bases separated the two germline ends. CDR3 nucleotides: TGTGCCAGCAGCCAAGACCTAGGAGCTACAAGCTCCTACAATGAGCAGTTCTTC. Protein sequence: CASSQDLGATSSYNEQFF.

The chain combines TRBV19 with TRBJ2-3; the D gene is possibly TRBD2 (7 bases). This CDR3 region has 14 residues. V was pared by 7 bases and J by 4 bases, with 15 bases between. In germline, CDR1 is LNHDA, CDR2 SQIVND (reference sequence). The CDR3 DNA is TGTGCCAGTAAAGGAGGGGGGGCCGCAGATACGCAGTATTTT. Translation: CASKGGGAADTQYF.

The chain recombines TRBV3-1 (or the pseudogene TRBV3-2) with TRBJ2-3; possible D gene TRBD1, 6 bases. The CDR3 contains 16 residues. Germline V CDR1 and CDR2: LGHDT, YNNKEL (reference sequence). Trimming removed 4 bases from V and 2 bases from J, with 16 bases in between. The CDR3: CASSPTSGVLTDTQYF. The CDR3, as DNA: TGTGCCAGCAGCCCAACTTCAGGGGTTCTCACAGATACGCAGTATTTT.